The clone carrying this T cell receptor beta chain has a count of ten or more. This sample stems from a study of T cells in Graves' hyperthyroidism and ophthalmopathy. Across the whole study: The initial diagnosis was the point when peripheral blood was collected, ahead of any treatment.

There were TCR beta CDR3 regions amplified from RNA transcripts. When the TCR CDR3 underwent first-round RT-PCR, the HTBI primer set was used. TCRdb analysed the multiplex PCR reads with MiXCR anew, one entry per CDR3 protein. The sample carries a few hundred thousand distinct CDR3 sequences, around 16% recorded once. Subjects with ophthalmopathy showed a Clinical Activity Score no lower than 3, a NOSPECS grade no lower than 4, and a duration shorter than 3 months. Reasons for excluding patients were uncontrolled infection, other autoimmune disease, pregnancy or lactation. Germline values: CDR1 SGHVS, CDR2 FNYEAQ. Trimming cost V 2 bases and J 3 bases, with 8 bases left between them. The CDR3 consists of 14 residues.

The sequence was obtained from a woman aged 40-49 years with Graves' ophthalmopathy. This chain uses TRBV7-6 with TRBJ2-1; D is unclear. The sequenced sample consisted of blood. Here the CDR3 reads CASSLPGSYNEQFF. The CDR3 DNA reads as TGTGCCAGCAGCTTACCGGGCAGCTACAATGAGCAGTTCTTC.